This TCR beta chain originates from a study of control samples from healthy donors and cancer patients. Profiling relied on immunoSEQ multiplex PCR, and the TCRdb table lists in-frame clones only, not all of them. The table lists roughly 200,000 clones, about 91% of them singletons. The TCR originated in a man aged 25-40 years in good health. The sample taken for sequencing was blood.

Here the CDR3 DNA reads TGTGCCAGCAGCGAATTACAGGGGGCGCAGGAAGGCTACACCTTC. It translates to CASSELQGAQEGYTF. This rearrangement joins TRBV9 to TRBJ1-2; TRBD1 matches at 9 bases. V trimming: 3 bases; J trimming: 8 bases; junction bases outside the gene matches: 11. Looked up from germline, CDR1 is SGDLS and CDR2 is YYNGEE. The CDR3 totals 15 residues.